This TCR beta chain appears in the sequencing data of a study of T cells in Graves' hyperthyroidism and ophthalmopathy. Across the study: Before treatment of any kind, peripheral blood was taken at initial diagnosis.

This clonotype was picked up a small number of times. What it binds is not known. V lost 5 bases and J 9 bases, leaving 20 bases between the germline ends. CDR3 length: 14 amino acids. The V gene's germline CDR1 is DFQATT and CDR2 SNEGSKA (reference sequence). The study's findings and limits: For ophthalmopathy, model prediction preceded onset by a median about six months.

Amplification yielded TCR beta CDR3 regions, with RNA transcripts as the source. In the first-round RT-PCR of the TCR CDR3, the HTBI primer set was used. From the multiplex PCR reads, TCRdb called clonotypes with MiXCR, one entry per CDR3 protein. The sample gives about 380,000 distinct CDR3 sequences, roughly 18% of which show up once; 40% is in the top ten. In making diagnoses, clinical symptoms, serum thyroxine and TRAb, thyroid ultrasound and orbital computed tomography were all used. The clonotype originates from a young man with Graves' ophthalmopathy. The sequenced sample consisted of blood. The J gene is TRBJ2-1, the V gene TRBV20-1; a possible D gene is TRBD1 (6 bases). The CDR3 spells CSAAPGTKGSEQFF. CDR3 nucleotides: TGCAGTGCTGCCCCCGGGACAAAGGGGAGTGAGCAGTTCTTC.